This T cell receptor beta chain is from a study of T cells in women clearing cervical HPV infection. Notes on this clone: The read terminates 3 residues before the CDR3 end, so the remaining end is supplied by the germline J gene.

Average input was about 1.2 ug genomic DNA for immunoSEQ TCR beta CDR3 amplification. This table comes from immunoSEQ multiplex PCR, and its TCRdb copy is limited to in-frame clones, with some not included. This table lists tens of thousands of clones. The trim removed 3 bases at V and 8 bases at J, leaving 12 bases unmatched. CDR1 is DFQATT, CDR2 SNEGSKA, per germline (reference sequence). CDR3 length: 15 amino acids. This receptor was obtained from a woman aged 18 to 69 with a cervical HPV16 infection that either progressed to CIN3+ or cleared (not recorded which). The gene calls are TRBV20-1 and TRBJ1-5; 8 bases fit TRBD1. Source material: blood buffy coat. The covered CDR3 bases are TGCAGTGCTAGTCGGAGACAGGGGACTTCAAAGCCC. This translates into CSASRRQGTSKP. The full CDR3 reads CSASRRQGTSKPQHF.